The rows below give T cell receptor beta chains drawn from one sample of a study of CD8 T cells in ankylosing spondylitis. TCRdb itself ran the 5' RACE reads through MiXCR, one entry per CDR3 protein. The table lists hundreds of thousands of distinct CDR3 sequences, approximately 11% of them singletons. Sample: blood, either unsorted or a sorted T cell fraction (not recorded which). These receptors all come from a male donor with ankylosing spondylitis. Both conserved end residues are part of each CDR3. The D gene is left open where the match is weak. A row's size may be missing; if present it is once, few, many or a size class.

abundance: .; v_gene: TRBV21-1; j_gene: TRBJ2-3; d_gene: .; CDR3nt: TGTGCCAGCAGCAAACGGCTAGCGGGGGAAAGCACAGATACGCAGTATTTT; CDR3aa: CASSKRLAGESTDTQYF
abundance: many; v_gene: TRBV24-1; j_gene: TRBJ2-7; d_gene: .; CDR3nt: TGTGCCACCAGTGGCAACCTCGGACACATCTACGAGCAGTACTTC; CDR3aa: CATSGNLGHIYEQYF
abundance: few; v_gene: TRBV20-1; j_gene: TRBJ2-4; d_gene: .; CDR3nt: TGCAGTGCCGAGGACTTCAAAAACATTCAGTACTTC; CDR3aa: CSAEDFKNIQYF
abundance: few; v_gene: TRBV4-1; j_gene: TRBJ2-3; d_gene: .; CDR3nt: TGCGCCAGCAGCCAAGACTACCCCACCACAGATACGCAGTATTTT; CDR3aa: CASSQDYPTTDTQYF
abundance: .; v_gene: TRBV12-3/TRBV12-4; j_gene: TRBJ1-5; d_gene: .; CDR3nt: TGTGCCAGCAGTTCCCGGACGGGTTTGGAGCCCCAGCATTTT; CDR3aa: CASSSRTGLEPQHF
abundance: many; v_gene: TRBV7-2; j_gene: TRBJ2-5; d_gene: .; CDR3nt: TGTGCCAGCAGCCCCTTTAGAACTATTCACCAAGAGACCCAGTACTTC; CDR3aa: CASSPFRTIHQETQYF
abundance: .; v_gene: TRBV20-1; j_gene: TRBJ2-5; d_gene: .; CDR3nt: TGCAGTGCTAGTGGTGGGGGCTTGGGAGAGACCCAGTACTTC; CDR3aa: CSASGGGLGETQYF
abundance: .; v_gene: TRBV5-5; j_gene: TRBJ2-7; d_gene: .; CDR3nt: TGTGCCAGCAGCTGGGGGGCAGGGAGTTCCTACGAGCAGTACTTC; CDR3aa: CASSWGAGSSYEQYF
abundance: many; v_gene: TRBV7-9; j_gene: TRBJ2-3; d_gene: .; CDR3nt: TGTGCCAGCAGCTTACGGTGGGCAGATACGCAGTATTTT; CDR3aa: CASSLRWADTQYF
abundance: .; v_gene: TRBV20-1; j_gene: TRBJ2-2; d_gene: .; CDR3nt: TGCAGTGCTCTCCCCTCCCTGGACACCGGGGAGCTGTTTTTT; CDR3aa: CSALPSLDTGELFF
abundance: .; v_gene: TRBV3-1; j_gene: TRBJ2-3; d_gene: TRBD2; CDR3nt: TGTGCCAGCAGCCCGGGACTAGCGGGAGGACCTAGCACAGATACGCAGTATTTT; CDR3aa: CASSPGLAGGPSTDTQYF
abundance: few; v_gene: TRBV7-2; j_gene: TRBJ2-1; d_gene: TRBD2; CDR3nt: TGTGCCAGCAGCGGCCCAAGACTAGCCAATGAGCAGTTCTTC; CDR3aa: CASSGPRLANEQFF
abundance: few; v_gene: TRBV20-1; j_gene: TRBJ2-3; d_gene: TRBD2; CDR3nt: TGCAGTGCTAGGGAAGGAGCGGGGTTTTACACAGATACGCAGTATTTT; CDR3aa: CSAREGAGFYTDTQYF
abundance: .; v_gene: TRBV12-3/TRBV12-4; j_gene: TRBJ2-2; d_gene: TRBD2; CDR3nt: TGTGCCTGCAGTTTTCCCCTTGGGCGGGAGGGCCTACTGGCCGGGGAGCTGTTTTTT; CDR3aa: CACSFPLGREGLLAGELFF
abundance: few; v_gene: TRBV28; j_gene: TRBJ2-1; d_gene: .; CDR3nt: TGTGCCAGCAGTTCGCCGGGTTCAGGGTTCTTC; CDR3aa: CASSSPGSGFF
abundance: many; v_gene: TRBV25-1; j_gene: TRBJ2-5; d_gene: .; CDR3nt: TGTGCCAGCAGTGACGTCCGAACCCAAGAGACCCAGTACTTC; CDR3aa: CASSDVRTQETQYF
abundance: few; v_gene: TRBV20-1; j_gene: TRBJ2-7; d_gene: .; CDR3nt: TGCAGTGCTAGCAGACCTTACGAGCAGTACTTC; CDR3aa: CSASRPYEQYF
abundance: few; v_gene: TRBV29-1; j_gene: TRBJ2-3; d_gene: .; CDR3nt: TGCAGCGTTGTGACCGGGACTGGCACAGATACGCAGTATTTT; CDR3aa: CSVVTGTGTDTQYF
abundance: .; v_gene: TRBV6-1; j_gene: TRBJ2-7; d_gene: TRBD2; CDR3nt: TGTGCCAGCAACAGACTAGCGGGACAGACCTACGAGCAGTACTTC; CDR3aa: CASNRLAGQTYEQYF
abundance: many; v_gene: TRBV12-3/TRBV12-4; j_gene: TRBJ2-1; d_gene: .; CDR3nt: TGTGCCAGCAGTCCGTCCACGGGGTTAAATGAGCAGTTCTTC; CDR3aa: CASSPSTGLNEQFF
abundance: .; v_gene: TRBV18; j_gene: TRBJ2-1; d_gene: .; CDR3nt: TGTGCCAGCTCGTCTTTGTCAGGGGCTAGCGCCTACAATGAGCAGTTCTTC; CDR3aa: CASSSLSGASAYNEQFF
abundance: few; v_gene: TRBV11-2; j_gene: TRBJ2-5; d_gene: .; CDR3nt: TGTGCCAGCAGCTCCCAGGCGAGGGCAGTTTATGGCAAAGAGACCCAGTACTTC; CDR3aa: CASSSQARAVYGKETQYF
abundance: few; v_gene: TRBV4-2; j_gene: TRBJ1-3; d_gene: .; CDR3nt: TGTGCCAGCAGCCAAGCGGTGGGGCCAGGAAACACCATATATTTT; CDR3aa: CASSQAVGPGNTIYF
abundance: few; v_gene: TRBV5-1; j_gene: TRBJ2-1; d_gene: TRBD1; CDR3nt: TGCGCCAGCAGCTTCGCCGGACAGGGCCGTTACAATGAGCAGTTCTTC; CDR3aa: CASSFAGQGRYNEQFF
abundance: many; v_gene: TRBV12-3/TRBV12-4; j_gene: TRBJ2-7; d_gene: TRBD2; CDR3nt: TGTGCCAGCAGTCCCGGGACTAACAGTGACGAGCAGTACTTC; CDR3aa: CASSPGTNSDEQYF
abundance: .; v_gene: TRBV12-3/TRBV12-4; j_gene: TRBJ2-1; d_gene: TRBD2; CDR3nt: TGTGCCAGCAGTTTAGCCCAGGGACTAGAAAGCAGCAATGAGCAGTTCTTC; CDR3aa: CASSLAQGLESSNEQFF
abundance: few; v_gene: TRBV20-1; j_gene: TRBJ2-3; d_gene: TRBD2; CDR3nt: TGCAGTGCTAGTAGAGCTAGCGGAGAGCCAGATACGCAGTATTTT; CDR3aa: CSASRASGEPDTQYF
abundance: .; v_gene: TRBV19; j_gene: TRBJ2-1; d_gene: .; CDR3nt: TGTGCCAGTAGTGAGCGGGCCTACAATGAGCAGTTCTTC; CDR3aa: CASSERAYNEQFF
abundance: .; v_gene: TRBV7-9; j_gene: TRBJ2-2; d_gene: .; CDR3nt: TGTGCCAGCAGCCGGCCGGAGGAGGAGACCGGGGAGCTGTTTTTT; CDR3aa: CASSRPEEETGELFF
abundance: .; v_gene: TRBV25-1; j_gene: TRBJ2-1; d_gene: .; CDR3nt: TGTGCCAGCAGTGAATTTCGGCCCGATAGGAATGAGCAGTTCTTC; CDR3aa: CASSEFRPDRNEQFF
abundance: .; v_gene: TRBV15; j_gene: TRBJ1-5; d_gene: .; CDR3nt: TGTGCCACCAGCAGAGGACTGAACAATCAGCCCCAGCATTTT; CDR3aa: CATSRGLNNQPQHF
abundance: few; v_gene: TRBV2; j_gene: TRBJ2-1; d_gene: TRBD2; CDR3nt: TGTGCCAGCAGTTCCCCTCTGGGGCTAGCGGGGAGGGAGCAGTTCTTC; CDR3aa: CASSSPLGLAGREQFF
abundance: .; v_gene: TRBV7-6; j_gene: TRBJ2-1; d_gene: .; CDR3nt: TGTGCCAGCAGCCTCGGTTCTAGCGCCGCAGGGCAGTTCTTC; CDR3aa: CASSLGSSAAGQFF
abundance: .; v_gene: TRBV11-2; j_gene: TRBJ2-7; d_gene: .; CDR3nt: TGTGCCAGCAGCTTAGTATCTATGGCCTCAAGCTTCTACGAGCAGTACTTC; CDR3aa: CASSLVSMASSFYEQYF
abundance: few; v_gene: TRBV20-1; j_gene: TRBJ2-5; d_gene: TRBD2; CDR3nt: TGCAGTGCTAGAGATCCCGGCGGGAGTGGAGAGACCCAGTACTTC; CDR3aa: CSARDPGGSGETQYF
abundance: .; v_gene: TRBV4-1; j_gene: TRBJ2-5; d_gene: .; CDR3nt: TGCGCCAGCAGCCAAAAGGGGGTTCCTCAAGAGACCCAGTACTTC; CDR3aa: CASSQKGVPQETQYF
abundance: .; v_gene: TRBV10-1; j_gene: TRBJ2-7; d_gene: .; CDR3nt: TGCGCCAGCAGTGGACAGGGAGGTGGGGAGCAGTACTTC; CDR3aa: CASSGQGGGEQYF
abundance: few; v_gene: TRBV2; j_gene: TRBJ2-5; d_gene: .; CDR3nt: TGTGCCACCACGGGGTCGTACCAAGAGACCCAGTACTTC; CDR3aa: CATTGSYQETQYF